Each of the 2 T cell receptor beta chains below was sequenced from the same sample in a study of T cell repertoires in cytomegalovirus infection. No antigens are known for them. TCRdb passed the reads through MiXCR, listing each CDR3 protein once. In the table there are 450,000 to 600,000 distinct CDR3 sequences, around 30% of which are singletons. The source was cultured PBMCs, collected from culture after CMV antigen stimulation. These receptors were collected from a human donor in good health (CMV status not recorded). Some clones in this sample may be carry-over from other donors' samples.

This clonotype was observed a few times. V gene TRBV28 combines with J gene TRBJ2-5; 13 bases are a match to TRBD2. CDR3 length: 15 residues. With 5 bases clipped from V and 5 bases from J, the junction kept 5 bases outside the gene matches. CDR1 is MDHEN, CDR2 SYDVKM, per germline. The CDR3, as DNA: TGTGCCAGCAGTGCCGGACTAGCGGGAGTTGAGACCCAGTACTTC. This encodes CASSAGLAGVETQYF. Combining the CDR3 with reference TRBV28 and TRBJ2-5 gives the whole variable domain DVKVTQSSRYLVKRTGEKVFLECVQDMDHENMFWYRQDPGLGLRLIYFSYDVKMKEKGDIPEGYSVSREKKERFSLILESASTNQTSMYLCASSAGLAGVETQYFGPGTRLLVL.

The rearrangement joins TRBV4-1 to TRBJ2-7, with unresolved D. Germline V gene data show CDR1 as MGHRA and CDR2 as YSYEKL. CDR3 length: 15 amino acids. The V end was cut by 0 bases, the J end by 3 bases, with 12 bases between. The CDR3 is CASSQEKSILYEQYF. The DNA for the CDR3 is TGCGCCAGCAGCCAAGAAAAGAGTATTCTCTACGAGCAGTACTTC.